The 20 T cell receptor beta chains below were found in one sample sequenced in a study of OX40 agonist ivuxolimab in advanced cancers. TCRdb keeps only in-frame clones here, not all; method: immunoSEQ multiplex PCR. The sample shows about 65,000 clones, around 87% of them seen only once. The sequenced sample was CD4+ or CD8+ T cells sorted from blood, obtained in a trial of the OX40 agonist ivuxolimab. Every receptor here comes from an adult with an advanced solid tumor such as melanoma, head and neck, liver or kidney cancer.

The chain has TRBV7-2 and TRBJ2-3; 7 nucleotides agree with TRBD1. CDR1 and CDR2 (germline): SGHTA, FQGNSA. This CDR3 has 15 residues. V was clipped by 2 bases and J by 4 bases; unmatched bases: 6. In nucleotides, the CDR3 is TGTGCCAGCAGCTTATTCCCTAGGGGGCCAGATACGCAGTATTTT. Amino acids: CASSLFPRGPDTQYF.

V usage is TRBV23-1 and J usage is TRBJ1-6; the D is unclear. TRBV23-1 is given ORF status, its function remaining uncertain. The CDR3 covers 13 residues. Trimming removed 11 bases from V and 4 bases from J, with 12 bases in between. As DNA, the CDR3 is TGCGCCCTCCTCCCGGGGTATAATTCACCCCTCCACTTT. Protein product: CALLPGYNSPLHF.

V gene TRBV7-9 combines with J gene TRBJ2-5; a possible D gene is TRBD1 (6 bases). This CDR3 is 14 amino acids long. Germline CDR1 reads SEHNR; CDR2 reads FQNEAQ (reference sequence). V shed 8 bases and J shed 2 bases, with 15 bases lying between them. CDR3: CASGGPTGQETQYF. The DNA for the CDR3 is TGTGCCAGCGGGGGCCCTACGGGGCAAGAGACCCAGTACTTC.

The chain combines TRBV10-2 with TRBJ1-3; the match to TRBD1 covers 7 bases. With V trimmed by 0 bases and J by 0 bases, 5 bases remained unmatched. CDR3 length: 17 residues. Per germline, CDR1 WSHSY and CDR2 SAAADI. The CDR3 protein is CASSESMTGSSGNTIYF. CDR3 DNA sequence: TGCGCCAGCAGTGAGTCGATGACAGGGAGCTCTGGAAACACCATATATTTT.

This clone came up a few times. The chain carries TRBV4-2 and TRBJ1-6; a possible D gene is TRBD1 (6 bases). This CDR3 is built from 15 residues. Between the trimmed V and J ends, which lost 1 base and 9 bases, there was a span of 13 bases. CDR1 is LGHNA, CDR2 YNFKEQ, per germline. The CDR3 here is CASSQGGRDGSPLHF. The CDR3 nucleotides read TGTGCCAGCAGCCAAGGGGGGCGTGACGGTTCACCCCTCCACTTT.

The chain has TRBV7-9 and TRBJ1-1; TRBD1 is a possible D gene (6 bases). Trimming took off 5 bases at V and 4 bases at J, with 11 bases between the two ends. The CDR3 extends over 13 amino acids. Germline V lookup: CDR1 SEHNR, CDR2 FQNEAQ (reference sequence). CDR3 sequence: CASSLRGGTEAFF. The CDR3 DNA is TGTGCCAGCAGCCTCAGGGGTGGCACTGAAGCTTTCTTT.

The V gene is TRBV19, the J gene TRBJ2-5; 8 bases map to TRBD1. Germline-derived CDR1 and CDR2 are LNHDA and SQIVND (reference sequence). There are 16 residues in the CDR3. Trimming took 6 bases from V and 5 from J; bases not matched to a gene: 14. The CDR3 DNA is TGTGCCAGTAGGCAATCCAGGGGGCGGTATTCGGAGACCCAGTACTTC. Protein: CASRQSRGRYSETQYF.

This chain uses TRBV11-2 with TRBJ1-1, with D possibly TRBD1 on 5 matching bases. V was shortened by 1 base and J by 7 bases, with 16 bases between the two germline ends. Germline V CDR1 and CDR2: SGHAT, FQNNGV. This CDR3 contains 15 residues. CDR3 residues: CASSLGAGNVVEAFF. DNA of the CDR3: TGTGCCAGCAGCTTAGGGGCAGGGAACGTCGTTGAAGCTTTCTTT.

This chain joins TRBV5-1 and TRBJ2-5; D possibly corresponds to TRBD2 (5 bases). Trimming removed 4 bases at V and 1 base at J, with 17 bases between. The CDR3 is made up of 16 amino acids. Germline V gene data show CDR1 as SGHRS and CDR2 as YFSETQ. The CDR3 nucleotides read TGCGCCAGCAGCCGTGGAGGCAGACAAATCCAAGAGACCCAGTACTTC. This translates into CASSRGGRQIQETQYF.

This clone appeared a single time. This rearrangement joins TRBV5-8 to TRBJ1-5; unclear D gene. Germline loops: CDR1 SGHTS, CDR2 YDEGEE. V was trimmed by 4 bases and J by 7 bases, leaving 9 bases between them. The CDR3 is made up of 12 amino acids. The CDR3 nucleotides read TGTGCCAGCAGCCCTACATGGCAGCCCCAGCATTTT. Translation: CASSPTWQPQHF.

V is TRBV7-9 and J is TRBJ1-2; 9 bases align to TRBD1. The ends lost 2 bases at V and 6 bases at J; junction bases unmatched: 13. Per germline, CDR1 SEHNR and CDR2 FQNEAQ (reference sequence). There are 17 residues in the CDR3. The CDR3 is CASSLKIQGAREHGYTF. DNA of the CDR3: TGTGCCAGCAGCTTAAAAATACAGGGGGCGCGAGAACATGGCTACACCTTC.

CDR3 in DNA: TGTGCCAGCAGCTCTAGCGGGGGAGGGTCAGATACGCAGTATTTT. It is translated as CASSSSGGGSDTQYF. V and J are TRBV5-4 and TRBJ2-3; 10 bases are shared with TRBD2. Trimming removed 3 bases from V and 4 bases from J; junction bases left unmatched: 5. The CDR3 contains 15 residues. Germline V gene sequence: CDR1 SGHNT, CDR2 YYREEE (reference sequence).

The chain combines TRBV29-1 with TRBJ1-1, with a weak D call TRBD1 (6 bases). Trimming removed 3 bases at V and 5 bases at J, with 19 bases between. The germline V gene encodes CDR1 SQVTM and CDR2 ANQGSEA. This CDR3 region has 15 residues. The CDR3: CSVDRTDYQGTEAFF. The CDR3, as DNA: TGCAGCGTTGATAGGACAGATTATCAGGGGACTGAAGCTTTCTTT.

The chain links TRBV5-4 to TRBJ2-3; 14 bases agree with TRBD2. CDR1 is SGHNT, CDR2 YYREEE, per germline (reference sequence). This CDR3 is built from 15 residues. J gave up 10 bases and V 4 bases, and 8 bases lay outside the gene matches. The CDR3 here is CASSKEGLAGVAQYF. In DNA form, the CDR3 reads TGTGCCAGCAGCAAGGAGGGACTAGCGGGGGTGGCGCAGTATTTT.

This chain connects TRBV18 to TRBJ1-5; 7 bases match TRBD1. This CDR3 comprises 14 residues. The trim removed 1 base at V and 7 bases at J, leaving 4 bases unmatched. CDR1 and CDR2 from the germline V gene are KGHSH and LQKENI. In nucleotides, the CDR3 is TGTGCCAGCTCACCACGGCAGGGGGAGCAGCCCCAGCATTTT. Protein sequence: CASSPRQGEQPQHF.

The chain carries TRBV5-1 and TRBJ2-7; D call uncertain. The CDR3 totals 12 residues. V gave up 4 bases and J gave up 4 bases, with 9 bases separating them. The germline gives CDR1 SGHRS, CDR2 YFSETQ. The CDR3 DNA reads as TGCGCCAGCAGCCCTGAAGGGTACGAGCAGTACTTC. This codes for CASSPEGYEQYF.

CDR3 amino acids: CAWSLPQGAKNIQYF. In DNA form, the CDR3 reads TGTGCCTGGAGTTTGCCACAGGGGGCCAAAAACATTCAGTACTTC. J is TRBJ2-4 and V is TRBV30, with 7 bases identical to TRBD1. The V gene's germline CDR1 is GTSNPN and CDR2 SVGIG (reference sequence). This CDR3 comprises 15 residues. V lost 2 bases and J lost 1; bases outside the gene matches: 5.

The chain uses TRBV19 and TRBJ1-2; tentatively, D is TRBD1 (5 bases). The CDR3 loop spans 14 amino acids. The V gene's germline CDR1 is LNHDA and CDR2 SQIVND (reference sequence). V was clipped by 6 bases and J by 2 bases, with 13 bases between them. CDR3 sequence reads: CASSAGGGNYGYTF. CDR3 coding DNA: TGTGCCAGTAGCGCCGGTGGGGGGAACTATGGCTACACCTTC.

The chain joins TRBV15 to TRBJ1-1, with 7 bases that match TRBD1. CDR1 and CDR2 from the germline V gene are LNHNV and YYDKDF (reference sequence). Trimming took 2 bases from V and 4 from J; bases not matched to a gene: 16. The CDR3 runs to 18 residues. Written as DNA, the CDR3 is TGTGCCACCAGCAGAATATTCCCGACAGGGTCGGCGGGCACTGAAGCTTTCTTT. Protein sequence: CATSRIFPTGSAGTEAFF.

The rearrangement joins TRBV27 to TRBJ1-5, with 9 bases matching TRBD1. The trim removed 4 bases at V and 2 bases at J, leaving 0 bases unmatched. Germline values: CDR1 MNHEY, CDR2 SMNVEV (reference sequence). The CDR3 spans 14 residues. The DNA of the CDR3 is TGTGCCAGCAGTTGGACAGGGGGCAATCAGCCCCAGCATTTT. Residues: CASSWTGGNQPQHF.